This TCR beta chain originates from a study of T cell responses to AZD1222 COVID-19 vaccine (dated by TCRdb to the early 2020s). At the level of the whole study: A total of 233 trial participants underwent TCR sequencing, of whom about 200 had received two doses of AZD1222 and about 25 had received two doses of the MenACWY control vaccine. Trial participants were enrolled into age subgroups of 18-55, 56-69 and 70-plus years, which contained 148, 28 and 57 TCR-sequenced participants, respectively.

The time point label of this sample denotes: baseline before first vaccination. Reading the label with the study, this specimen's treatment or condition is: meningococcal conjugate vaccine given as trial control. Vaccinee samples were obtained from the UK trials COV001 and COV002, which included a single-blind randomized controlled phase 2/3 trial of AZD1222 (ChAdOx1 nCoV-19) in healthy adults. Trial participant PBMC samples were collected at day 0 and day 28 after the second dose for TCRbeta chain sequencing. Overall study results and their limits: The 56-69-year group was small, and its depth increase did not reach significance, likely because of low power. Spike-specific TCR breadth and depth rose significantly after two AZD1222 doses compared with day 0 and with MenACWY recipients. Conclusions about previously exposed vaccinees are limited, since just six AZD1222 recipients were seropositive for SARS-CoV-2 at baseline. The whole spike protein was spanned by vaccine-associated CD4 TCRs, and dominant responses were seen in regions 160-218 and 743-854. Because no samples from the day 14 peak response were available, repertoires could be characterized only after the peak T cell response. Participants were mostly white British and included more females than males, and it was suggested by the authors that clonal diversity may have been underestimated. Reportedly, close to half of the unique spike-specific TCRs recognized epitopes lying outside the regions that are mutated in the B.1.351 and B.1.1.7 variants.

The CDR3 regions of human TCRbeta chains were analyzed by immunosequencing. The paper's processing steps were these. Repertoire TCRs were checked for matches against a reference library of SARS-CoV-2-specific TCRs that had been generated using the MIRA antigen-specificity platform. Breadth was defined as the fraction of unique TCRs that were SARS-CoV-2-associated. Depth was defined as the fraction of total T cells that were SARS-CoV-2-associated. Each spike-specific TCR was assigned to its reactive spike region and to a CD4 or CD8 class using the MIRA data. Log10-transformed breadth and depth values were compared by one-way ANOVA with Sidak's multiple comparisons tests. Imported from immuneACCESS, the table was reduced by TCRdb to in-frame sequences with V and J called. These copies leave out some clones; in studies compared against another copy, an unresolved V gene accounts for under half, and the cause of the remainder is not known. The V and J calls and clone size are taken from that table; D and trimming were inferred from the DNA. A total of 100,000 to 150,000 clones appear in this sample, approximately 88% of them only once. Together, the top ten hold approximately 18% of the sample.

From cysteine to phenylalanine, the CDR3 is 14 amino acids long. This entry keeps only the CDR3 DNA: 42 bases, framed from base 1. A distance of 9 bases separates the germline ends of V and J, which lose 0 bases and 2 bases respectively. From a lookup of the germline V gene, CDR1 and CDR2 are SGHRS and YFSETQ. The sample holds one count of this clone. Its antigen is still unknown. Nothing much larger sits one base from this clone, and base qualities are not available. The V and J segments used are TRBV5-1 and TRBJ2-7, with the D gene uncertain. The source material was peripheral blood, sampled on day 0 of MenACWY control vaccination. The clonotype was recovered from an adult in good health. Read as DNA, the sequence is TGCGCCAGCAGCTTGGTAGTACTTCCCTACGAGCAGTACTTC. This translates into CASSLVVLPYEQYF. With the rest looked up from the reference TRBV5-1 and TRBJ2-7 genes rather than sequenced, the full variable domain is KAGVTQTPRYLIKTRGQQVTLSCSPISGHRSVSWYQQTPGQGLQFLFEYFSETQRNKGNFPGRFSGRQFSNSRSEMNVSTLELGDSALYLCASSLVVLPYEQYFGPGTRLTVT.